The rows below give T cell receptor beta chains drawn from one sample of a study of regulatory T cells in long-lasting Graves disease. TCRdb called the multiplex PCR reads again in MiXCR, with one record for every CDR3 protein. The table lists over 350,000 distinct CDR3 sequences, around 15% of them singletons. This sample also appeared in a second study, on T cells in Graves' hyperthyroidism and ophthalmopathy.

The sequences come from peripheral blood mononuclear cells (PBMCs), collected at new diagnosis, from a patient treated with antithyroid drugs. All receptors derive from a woman aged 45-65 years with Graves disease. Both conserved end residues are part of each CDR3. The order of the fields is V gene, clone size, J gene, D gene, CDR3 DNA, CDR3 protein. D genes are given only for firm matches. Clone size is not always given. Where it is, it says once, few, many or a class for expanded clones.

TRBV10-3	many	TRBJ1-2	-	TGTGCCATCAGGGACGGTGGTAACTATGGCTACACCTTC	CAIRDGGNYGYTF
TRBV3-1	-	TRBJ2-5	-	TGTGCCAGCAGCCACCCAGGGGTCGGGACCCAGTACTTC	CASSHPGVGTQYF
TRBV10-3	many	TRBJ1-5	TRBD1	TGTGCCATCAGTGCCGGGACAGGGGAGTTTGGCAATCAGCCCCAGCATTTT	CAISAGTGEFGNQPQHF
TRBV6-9	-	TRBJ2-7	TRBD1	TGTGCCAGCAGTTACAGGACAGGGGACTACGAGCAGTACTTC	CASSYRTGDYEQYF
TRBV5-4	many	TRBJ1-4	-	TGTGCCAGCAGCTTGGCGGGGTTAAGAGAAAAACTGTTTTTT	CASSLAGLREKLFF
TRBV7-6	many	TRBJ2-1	-	TGTGCCAGCAGCTTAGCGAGGGGGGGTAATGAGCAGTTCTTC	CASSLARGGNEQFF
TRBV11-2	many	TRBJ2-1	-	TGTGCCAGCAGCTCGCGAAAAAAGGACAGCGGCGATGAGCAGTTCTTC	CASSSRKKDSGDEQFF
TRBV27	-	TRBJ2-7	-	TGTGCCAGCAGTTTAGTCGGGGGTTGGTCCTACGAGCAGTACTTC	CASSLVGGWSYEQYF
TRBV28	-	TRBJ1-1	TRBD1	TGTGCCAGCAGTTTATTGCCGCCGGGACAGGGGGGGACTGAAGCTTTCTTT	CASSLLPPGQGGTEAFF
TRBV6-1	few	TRBJ2-5	TRBD2	TGTGCCAGCAGATCCCCAAGCGGGAGGGGGGAGACCCAGTACTTC	CASRSPSGRGETQYF
TRBV12-3/TRBV12-4	many	TRBJ2-1	TRBD2	TGTGCCAGCAAGTCTACTAGCGGGAGTTTCAATGAGCAGTTCTTC	CASKSTSGSFNEQFF
TRBV3-1	many	TRBJ2-3	-	TGTGCCAGCAGCCAAGAATTAGCTGGCGATACGCAGTATTTT	CASSQELAGDTQYF
TRBV28	many	TRBJ1-2	TRBD1	TGTGCCAGCAGTTCGGACCCGGGGGACAGGGGCCTGGGGGGCTACACCTTC	CASSSDPGDRGLGGYTF
TRBV7-2	-	TRBJ2-4	TRBD2	TGTGCCAGCAGCTTAACCTCCCGGCCTAGCGGGAGTCGGGCCAAAAACATTCAGTACTTC	CASSLTSRPSGSRAKNIQYF